The TCR beta chain under discussion was sequenced for a study of T cell repertoires in cytomegalovirus infection. The ends lost 1 base at V and 3 bases at J; junction bases unmatched: 4. Germline CDR1 reads SGHRS; CDR2 reads YFSETQ. The CDR3 loop spans 15 amino acids. This clonotype was observed many times. TCRdb re-analysed the reads in MiXCR, keeping a single row per CDR3 protein. Among around 210,000 distinct CDR3 sequences listed, 5% to 8.5% were seen once. The rearrangement uses TRBV5-1 and TRBJ2-7; 10 bases align to TRBD1. Sequenced material: PBMCs. The sequence was obtained from a human donor in good health (CMV status not recorded). Some clones in this sample may be carry-over from other donors' samples. CDR3 sequence: CASSLPGQGYYEQYF. CDR3 DNA: TGCGCCAGCAGCTTGCCGGGACAGGGGTACTACGAGCAGTACTTC.